This paragraph reports one TCR beta chain. The clone's antigen remains unknown. Qualities for individual bases were not recorded, and no much larger clone is one base off. The germline V gene sets CDR1 to KGHSH and CDR2 to LQKENI. V sheds 3 bases and J sheds 4 bases, leaving 12 bases between their ends. The CDR3 holds 14 amino acids from the cysteine to the phenylalanine. The CDR3 DNA has 42 bases and is translated from base 1. The receptor library was made with the immunoSEQ multiplex PCR assay. The multiplex PCR relied on a mix of 60 forward primers for TCR Vbeta segments and 13 reverse primers for TCR Jbeta segments. Amplification of the CDR3 region of rearranged TCR beta genes was performed with a multiplex PCR assay on genomic DNA. Amplified TCR beta libraries were sequenced as 87-base-pair reads on the Illumina HiSeq System. As for the original processing: Across the roughly 600 repertoires, a later analysis counted tens of millions of unique TCR beta chains, roughly 11 million of which were shared by at least two donors. Raw reads were error-corrected and collapsed into unique sequences by a nearest-neighbor algorithm in which closely related sequences were merged to remove PCR and sequencing errors. CDR3 sequences were aligned to IMGT reference sequences to assign V, D and J gene segments. Each retained sequence needed at least a six-nucleotide match to both a V gene segment and a J gene segment. A rearrangement was called productive if the CDR3 had no stop codons and remained in frame with V and J, and every other rearrangement was called non-productive. Following IMGT convention, CDR3 was defined as the stretch from the second conserved V-encoded cysteine up to the conserved J-encoded phenylalanine. In an earlier analysis of more than 550 of the donors, sequences lacking an unambiguous match to a single V gene segment were excluded. In an earlier analysis of approximately 610 of the donors, V segments were called functional above 56.7% productive rearrangements and were called segregating when the between-donor standard deviation exceeded 5%. A statistical classification framework was built for diagnosing cytomegalovirus status from the catalog of TCR beta chain sequences. In a later analysis, V and J genes were assigned by comparing TCR nucleotide sequences against IMGT/GENE-DB human TR gene sequences. Using the TCRdist pipeline, a later analysis assigned CDR3 sequences along with most-parsimonious VDJ recombination scenarios. In a later analysis, every TCR beta chain was defined by the combination of its CDR3 amino acid sequence and its V-gene family, and reads without a unique V-gene family were dropped. To address suspected cross-contamination and a sequencing artifact, a later analysis removed 592 highly shared, low-generation-probability nucleotide sequences. A later analysis calculated a clonal expansion index for each public chain from normalized within-repertoire ranks of inferred template counts. Generation probabilities in a later analysis came from a VDJ recombination model fitted to out-of-frame rearrangements, and those results were checked against IGoR. Hypergeometric tests were used in a later analysis to score TCR-TCR, TCR-HLA and TCR-CMV co-occurrence, with a repertoire-size bias correction applied to the TCR pairs. In a later analysis, false discovery rates were estimated by permuting HLA or CMV assignments 20 times. In a later analysis, co-occurring TCRs were grouped using DBSCAN, and TCRdist sequence similarity was added for clustering within HLA-allele-positive subsets. Repertoires with fewer than 30,000 or more than 120,000 public chains were left out of co-occurrence clustering, as were about five repertoires with anomalous nucleotide sharing. TCRdb took this table from immuneACCESS and kept in-frame rearrangements with V and J called. Such tables lack part of the clones; where checked against another copy, unresolved V genes explain under half of the gap, and the rest is unexplained. V and J calls plus clone size are reproduced from that table; the DNA served to infer D and trimming. The sample data list about 160,000 clones, and about three quarters of these were observed just once. The leading ten clones occupy roughly 1.4% of the sample.

The cohort was made up of hundreds of healthy bone marrow donors. All cohort members were sampled while nominally healthy, although unrecorded immune exposures were likely present. The donor was CMV seronegative and belonged to the group of 350 to 400 seronegative cohort members. A peripheral blood sample was collected from each donor, and TCR beta sequencing was performed on peripheral blood mononuclear cells. Genomic DNA extraction from the blood cell samples was performed with the Qiagen DNeasy Blood Extraction Kit. This sample was included in a study of cytomegalovirus exposure and HLA in healthy donors listed by TCRdb under 2017. Turning to the overall study: An earlier analysis of several hundred of the donors reported about 280 Gb of sequence data and around 100 million unique TCR beta sequences obtained from about 179 million T cells. Besides the first cohort of roughly 660 subjects, a separate validation cohort made up of 120 or so different subjects was used. Roughly 5 DR-DQ haplotypes were handled as single units for association and clustering because linkage in the cohort was strong. Across 300 to 400 genotyped donors of the cohort, an average of about 250,000 unique TCR beta nucleotide sequences per donor were sequenced, and around 19% of those sequences were non-productive. Every discovery cohort repertoire had been produced on one sequencing platform. To predict cytomegalovirus infection status, the study combined high-throughput TCR immunosequencing, statistical association of individual TCRs with disease status, and machine learning. The study was designed to test whether signatures of past pathogen exposure could be identified by cataloging public T cell receptors. The study used immunosequencing to profile the T cell repertoires of several hundred subjects and linked those repertoires to cytomegalovirus serostatus. Donor age, sex, ethnicity and CMV serostatus were compiled alongside the repertoire data. In a later analysis, previously published TCR beta repertoires from roughly 710 donors were re-analyzed and high-resolution HLA genotyping was added so that TCR occurrence patterns could be studied. An earlier analysis of several hundred of the donors applied high-throughput TCR beta sequencing to assess whether each TCR beta V gene segment acted as functional or pseudogenic. HLA typing included class I and class II loci at four-digit resolution. The number of typed donors differed by locus: 629-630 for A, B, C, DRB1 and DQB1; 500 to 550 for DQA1; over 600 for DPA1; and around 470 for DPB1. Of the roughly 390 genotyped donors, approximately 83% fell in the genetic ancestry cluster associated with self-reported Caucasian donors. In a later genetic analysis, genome-wide SNP genotypes for about three fifths of the roughly 670 donors were used, and that subset was treated as a discovery cohort. An early release covering 550 to 650 HLA-typed donors comprised about 300 gigabases of sequencing data and tens of millions of unique TCR sequences. Rather than using new phenotypic data, the later analysis identified candidate immune exposures from TCR beta sequences and from how often those sequences occurred across donors. On the study overall, not on this receptor specifically: The cohort was sequenced for TCR beta chains only, and without alpha or paired-chain data the features that could be detected were limited. Specific HLA alleles were associated with 16,951 TCR beta sequences at a false discovery rate of 0.05 in a later analysis. A cluster of highly shared sequence variants was judged likely to represent a technical artifact of the sequencing pipeline. HLA typing was unavailable for some donors at each locus, so association tests used only the typed subset. Three of the identified cytomegalovirus-associated TCR beta chains were confirmed in vitro to be specific for cytomegalovirus antigens. A further reported finding was that TCR beta sequences accurately predicted the HLA-A and HLA-B alleles for most subjects in the first cohort. The classifier was reported to diagnose cytomegalovirus status with high specificity and sensitivity in both the original and validation cohorts. While some public TCRs were present in many individuals, most TCR sequences turned up only very rarely across donors. Compared with equally common non-associated chains, HLA-associated TCR beta chains in a later analysis were more clonally expanded and had lower generation probabilities. According to the authors, the approach could potentially be generalized to other disease states and immunological phenotypes. Presence/absence analyses assumed roughly uniform sequencing depth across donors, an assumption that may not hold. Some IMGT-functional V segments, including TRBV6-2 and TRBV6-3, could not be told apart with the 87-base-pair reads, so those segments were excluded. A later analysis reported that several top co-occurrence clusters appeared linked to parvovirus B19, influenza, CMV and Epstein-Barr virus. According to a later genetic analysis, donors in an Asian-associated ancestry cluster had fewer N-insertions in productive TCRs than the approximately 670-donor mean. An earlier analysis of approximately 600 of the donors showed that most TCR beta V segments appeared in productive rearrangements either about 87% or about 30% of the time, which broadly matched IMGT annotations. CMV serostatus was the only immune exposure information available for the cohort. The earlier analysis of about 600 of the donors excluded 15 to 20 rarely observed V segments, including chromosome 9 orphons, because counts were too low. Linkage disequilibrium might explain the correlated functional status among segregating V segments, but an unknown experimental factor could not be excluded. When HLA alleles, especially DR and DQ, strongly co-occurred, TCR associations were difficult to assign to individual alleles. The study listed 170 or so TCR beta chains as associated with cytomegalovirus. V-gene and J-gene trimming of TCR beta chains was associated with a missense DCLRE1C variant in a later genetic analysis, and the association was replicated in an independent cohort. In a later analysis, TCR association rates were found to vary across HLA loci, with the most associated TCRs seen for DRB1 alleles and the fewest for HLA-C alleles. Most CMV-associated TCR beta chains appeared to be HLA-restricted in a later analysis, and the HLA associations seemed to be driven largely by CMV exposure.

The chain is encoded by TRBV18 joined to TRBJ1-1, with the D gene not confidently named. What was sequenced was PBMCs. The source of this sequence is a woman in her twenties or thirties in good health and CMV-seronegative. The base sequence is TGTGCCAGCTCACCTATTTACGGCGGCACTGAAGCTTTCTTT. Translated, it gives CASSPIYGGTEAFF.